Listed here are 18 T cell receptor beta chains from one sample, sequenced in a study of shared clonotypes between healthy human individuals. Repertoires were generated with immunoSEQ multiplex PCR, while TCRdb's copy carries only in-frame clones and drops some. The sample shows about 770,000 clones, approximately 72% of them seen only once. The sequenced sample consisted of memory CD4+ T cells sorted from blood. The subset: CD45RA-negative fraction. The receptors were sampled from a woman in her twenties or thirties in good health.

The genes are TRBV28 and TRBJ1-5; D is unclear. Looked up from germline, CDR1 is MDHEN and CDR2 is SYDVKM. Trimming cost V 7 bases and J 0 bases, with 10 bases left between them. The CDR3 is made up of 14 amino acids. DNA of the CDR3: TGTGCCAGCATCGACTGGAATAGCAATCAGCCCCAGCATTTT. Its translation is CASIDWNSNQPQHF.

V usage is TRBV10-1 and J usage is TRBJ2-1; 8 bases line up with TRBD2. Germline values: CDR1 WNHNN, CDR2 SYGVQD (reference sequence). This CDR3 region has 16 residues. After removal of 3 bases from V and 3 bases from J, the junction contained 7 bases not matched to a gene. The CDR3 protein is CASSESSGLIYNEQFF. The DNA for the CDR3 is TGCGCCAGCAGTGAATCTAGCGGGTTGATCTACAATGAGCAGTTCTTC.

The chain links TRBV6-6 to TRBJ1-5; TRBD1 agrees at 7 bases. The CDR3 extends over 14 amino acids. Trimming removed 4 bases from V and 2 bases from J; junction bases left unmatched: 2. Germline CDR1 reads MNHNY; CDR2 reads SVGAGI (reference sequence). Here the CDR3 DNA reads TGTGCCAGCAGTTTGGGACAGCGCAATCAGCCCCAGCATTTT. Its protein is CASSLGQRNQPQHF.

V is TRBV18 and J is TRBJ2-7, with D tentatively TRBD2 (6 bases). V dropped 0 bases and J dropped 2 bases, with 8 bases sitting between them. The CDR3 sequence is 14 residues long. Per the germline V gene, CDR1 is KGHSH and CDR2 is LQKENI. The CDR3 protein is CASSPPRGPYEQYF. The CDR3 DNA reads TGTGCCAGCTCACCACCGCGGGGCCCCTACGAGCAGTACTTC.

The chain carries TRBV18 and TRBJ1-2; D is unresolved. The CDR3 consists of 15 residues. Looked up from germline, CDR1 is KGHSH and CDR2 is LQKENI. V was trimmed by 0 bases and J by 0 bases, leaving 8 bases between them. DNA of the CDR3: TGTGCCAGCTCACCACCGAACCGACCTAACTATGGCTACACCTTC. Its translation is CASSPPNRPNYGYTF.

The chain is built from TRBV28 and TRBJ2-7, with TRBD2 identical over 7 bases. The germline CDR1 and CDR2 sequences are MDHEN and SYDVKM. J lost 3 bases, V lost 6 bases, and 14 bases had no gene match. The CDR3 loop spans 16 amino acids. The CDR3 coding sequence is TGTGCCAGCAGACGCACGGTCGTAGCGGGCTACTACGAGCAGTACTTC. It encodes CASRRTVVAGYYEQYF.

Ten or more counts support this clone. Other DNA sequences in this sample translate to the same CDR3. This rearrangement joins TRBV18 to TRBJ1-3; D gene unclear. Germline CDR1 reads KGHSH; CDR2 reads LQKENI. The CDR3 loop spans 14 amino acids. V gave up 1 base and J gave up 0 bases, with 4 bases separating them. For the CDR3, the DNA is TGTGCCAGCTCACCACAGGGCTCTGGAAACACCATATATTTT. Protein: CASSPQGSGNTIYF. Variable domain in full (rest from reference TRBV18 and TRBJ1-3): NAGVMQNPRHLVRRRGQEARLRCSPMKGHSHVYWYRQLPEEGLKFMVYLQKENIIDESGMPKERFSAEFPKEGPSILRIQQVVRGDSAAYFCASSPQGSGNTIYFGEGSWLTVV.

This clone was counted only a few times. This chain uses TRBV5-4 with TRBJ2-3; TRBD1 matches at 8 bases. V shed 5 bases and J 3 bases; nucleotides not matched to a gene: 2. The CDR3 length is 13 residues. Germline CDR1 reads SGHNT; CDR2 reads YYREEE (reference sequence). CDR3 DNA sequence: TGTGCCAGCAGGGACAGGGTTACAGATACGCAGTATTTT. This codes for CASRDRVTDTQYF.

The rearrangement uses TRBV19 and TRBJ1-2; 10 bases are shared with TRBD1. This CDR3 region has 14 residues. V dropped 6 bases and J dropped 4; count of bases not matched to a gene: 5. In germline, CDR1 is LNHDA, CDR2 SQIVND (reference sequence). CDR3 amino acids: CASRGTGATYGYTF. The CDR3 bases are TGTGCCAGTAGGGGGACAGGGGCGACCTATGGCTACACCTTC.

The chain combines TRBV5-4 with TRBJ1-4; the match to TRBD1 covers 7 bases. V gave up 1 base and J gave up 8 bases; unmatched junction bases: 8. The CDR3 extends over 15 amino acids. Germline lookup yields CDR1 SGHNT and CDR2 YYREEE (reference sequence). CDR3 DNA sequence: TGTGCCAGCAGCTTGAAGGGGGCGCCTCAAGAAAAACTGTTTTTT. Translation: CASSLKGAPQEKLFF.

The chain is built from TRBV4-1 and TRBJ2-2, with 11 bases aligning to TRBD1. The germline gives CDR1 MGHRA, CDR2 YSYEKL. The CDR3 is made up of 16 amino acids. With V trimmed by 4 bases and J by 5 bases, 6 bases remained unmatched. The CDR3 nucleotides are TGCGCCAGCAGCCGAGGACAGGGGGCTTTTACCGGGGAGCTGTTTTTT. It specifies CASSRGQGAFTGELFF.

This clone was seen only a few times. V and J are TRBV13 and TRBJ2-7; possibly TRBD2 for D (8 bases). Germline CDR1 PRHDT, CDR2 FYEKMQ (reference sequence). Deletions cut 5 bases from V and 5 bases from J, with 25 bases between. The CDR3 is 17 residues long. The CDR3 region has the DNA TGTGCCAGCAGCCTGAAGCAGGGGGTAGCGGGAAGGCACGAGCAGTACTTC. This gives the protein CASSLKQGVAGRHEQYF.

This chain links TRBV9 with TRBJ2-2; 9 nucleotides line up with TRBD1. Germline lookup yields CDR1 SGDLS and CDR2 YYNGEE. The CDR3 runs 14 residues. The V gene end was trimmed by 4 bases and the J gene end by 6 bases; junction bases not matched to a gene: 4. The CDR3 DNA follows: TGTGCCAGCAGCATACAGGGGGCGCCCGGGGAGCTGTTTTTT. Its translation is CASSIQGAPGELFF.

The chain is built from TRBV27 and TRBJ2-1; 7 bases agree with TRBD2. V was clipped by 5 bases and J by 2 bases; unmatched bases: 12. The V gene's germline CDR1 is MNHEY and CDR2 SMNVEV (reference sequence). The CDR3 extends over 17 amino acids. In DNA form, the CDR3 reads TGTGCCAGCAGTCGGGGGACCAATGGACTAGCCTACAATGAGCAGTTCTTC. Protein product: CASSRGTNGLAYNEQFF.

The genes are TRBV21-1 and TRBJ1-5. TRBV21-1 is given as a pseudogene. The CDR3 has 16 amino acids. CDR3 loop: CASTQPTLRDGQPQHF. The CDR3 bases are TGTGCCAGCACCCAACCGACCCTGAGGGATGGTCAGCCCCAGCATTTT.

This chain links TRBV30 with TRBJ2-7, with 11 bases identical to TRBD2. The CDR3 extends over 15 amino acids. Germline CDR1 and CDR2: GTSNPN and SVGIG (reference sequence). J gave up 6 bases and V 0 bases, and 7 bases lay outside the gene matches. The CDR3 nucleotides are TGTGCCTGGAGTGTACAACTAGCGGGAGTCGGCGAGCAGTACTTC. Protein sequence: CAWSVQLAGVGEQYF.

This clone was seen only a few times. The rearrangement links TRBV18 to TRBJ2-3; 7 bases line up with TRBD2. J gave up 2 bases and V 0 bases, and 11 bases lay outside the gene matches. This CDR3 is built from 18 residues. Germline CDR1 and CDR2: KGHSH and LQKENI. Written as DNA, the CDR3 is TGTGCCAGCTCACCACCTTATCTTCAAGCGGGGATCACAGATACGCAGTATTTT. Protein product: CASSPPYLQAGITDTQYF.

This chain connects TRBV5-5 to TRBJ2-1, with TRBD1 as a possible D gene (5 bases). From germline, CDR1 is SGHKS and CDR2 YYEKEE (reference sequence). This CDR3 has 15 amino acids. The V gene lost 0 bases and the J gene lost 4 bases, with 11 bases spanning the gap. This CDR3 reads CASSLGPQVYNEQFF. Written as DNA, the CDR3 is TGTGCCAGCAGCTTGGGCCCACAGGTATACAATGAGCAGTTCTTC.